This TCR beta chain emerged from a study of blood T cell repertoires in COVID-19. The V gene end was trimmed by 3 bases and the J gene end by 5 bases; junction bases not matched to a gene: 3. The germline CDR1 and CDR2 sequences are GTSNPN and SVGIG (reference sequence). The CDR3 contains 13 residues. In this sample, this clone turned up once. Authors' methods: Reference gene primer amplification yielded estimated nucleated cell counts. The repertoire was sequenced with immunoSEQ multiplex PCR; TCRdb's copy has only in-frame clones and lacks some. The V and J calls and clone size were taken over from that table, and D and trimming were inferred from the DNA. The repertoire holds 300,000 to 400,000 clones, approximately 86% seen once, with 7.1% in the top ten. Patients at the Seattle site were enrolled during active infection and followed longitudinally.

The receptor was isolated from a woman between 55 and 75 years old with COVID-19, enrolled during active disease. Source material: peripheral blood. This sequence joins TRBV30 and TRBJ1-5; 8 bases fit TRBD1. CDR3 DNA: TGTGCCTGGAGCAAACAGGGGGATCAGCCCCAGCATTTT. Encoded protein: CAWSKQGDQPQHF.